These 7 T cell receptor beta chains originate from one sample sequenced in a study of T-cell reconstitution after alpha-beta-depleted transplantation in children (dated by TCRdb to 2016 to 2018). The treatment or condition label, as the study defines it: allogeneic hematopoietic cell transplantation with graft depleted of TCRalphabeta T cells and CD19 B cells. The method was PCR. Sequencing instrument: Illumina HiSeq 2500. TCR library preparation used molecular barcoding, with unique molecular identifiers applied to normalize quantification of the TCRbeta repertoire. The public reads were reanalyzed by TCRdb: fastp trimming at Q25, MiXCR alignment, in-frame beta chains only. Identical CDR3 proteins give one entry, which carries the most common genes and DNA. The sample records a few hundred thousand distinct CDR3 sequences, 27% of which are singletons. The top ten clones comprise 36% of the sample.

The specimen was PBMCs, collected before TCRalphabeta/CD19-depleted stem cell transplant. The receptors were sampled from a boy under two years old with Wiskott-Aldrich syndrome, due to receive a stem cell transplant.

The rearrangement links TRBV5-1 to TRBJ2-1, with D possibly being TRBD1 (6 bases). With 3 bases removed from V and 5 bases from J, the gap between germline ends came to 21 bases. CDR3 size: 17 residues. Germline V gene lookup returns CDR1 SGHRS and CDR2 YFSETQ. The chain's CDR3 is CASSSPIISTGNNEQFF. In DNA, the CDR3 is TGCGCCAGCAGCTCCCCTATCATAAGTACAGGGAACAATGAGCAGTTCTTC.

The chain links TRBV5-6 to TRBJ1-1; no firm D call. The V end lost 4 bases, the J end lost 6 bases, and 19 bases lay between the germline ends. CDR1 and CDR2 from the germline V gene are SGHDT and YYEEEE. The CDR3 length is 15 residues. CDR3 sequence (DNA): TGTGCCAGCAGCCCACTGACGATGGCGGGAGCTGAAGCTTTCTTT. Protein: CASSPLTMAGAEAFF.

The chain uses TRBV5-1 and TRBJ1-1; D uncertain. Trimming took off 4 bases at V and 4 bases at J, with 17 bases between the two ends. From germline, CDR1 is SGHRS and CDR2 YFSETQ. The CDR3 is 15 residues long. CDR3 region: CASSKVRAVGTEAFF. CDR3 nucleotide sequence: TGCGCCAGCAGCAAAGTAAGGGCGGTGGGCACTGAAGCTTTCTTT.

Only a few counts were recorded for this clonotype. The chain has TRBV12-3 or TRBV12-4 and TRBJ2-2; TRBD2 aligns across 9 bases. The CDR3 is made up of 15 amino acids. V lost 3 bases and J lost 5; bases outside the gene matches: 4. The CDR3 region is CASSFISGSTGELFF. In DNA, the CDR3 is TGTGCCAGCAGTTTTATTAGCGGGAGTACCGGGGAGCTGTTTTTT.

In nucleotides, the CDR3 is TGTGCCAGCAGTGGCGGGGTGTTTGAGACCCAGTACTTC. The encoded protein is CASSGGVFETQYF. The chain employs TRBV2 and TRBJ2-5, with a weak D call TRBD2 (6 bases). The CDR3 consists of 13 residues. Germline CDR1 and CDR2: SNHLY and FYNNEI. The ends were cut back, 4 bases at V and 5 bases at J, with 11 bases in the middle.

This clonotype has just a few counts. The chain has TRBV12-3 or TRBV12-4 and TRBJ2-5; D is possibly TRBD1 (6 bases). This CDR3 is 13 amino acids long. V was trimmed by 5 bases and J by 4 bases, leaving 11 bases between them. The CDR3 DNA is TGTGCCAGCAGTGCTCCAGGGGCAGAGACCCAGTACTTC. Translation: CASSAPGAETQYF.

The chain's CDR3 is CSARKVAAGLAYNEQFF. In nucleotides, the CDR3 is TGCAGTGCTAGGAAGGTCGCGGCGGGACTAGCGTACAATGAGCAGTTCTTC. The chain recombines TRBV20-1 with TRBJ2-1, with 10 positions matching TRBD2. The V and J ends lost 3 bases and 4 bases, in that order; junction bases with no gene match: 12. From germline, CDR1 is DFQATT and CDR2 SNEGSKA (reference sequence). This CDR3 is 17 amino acids long.